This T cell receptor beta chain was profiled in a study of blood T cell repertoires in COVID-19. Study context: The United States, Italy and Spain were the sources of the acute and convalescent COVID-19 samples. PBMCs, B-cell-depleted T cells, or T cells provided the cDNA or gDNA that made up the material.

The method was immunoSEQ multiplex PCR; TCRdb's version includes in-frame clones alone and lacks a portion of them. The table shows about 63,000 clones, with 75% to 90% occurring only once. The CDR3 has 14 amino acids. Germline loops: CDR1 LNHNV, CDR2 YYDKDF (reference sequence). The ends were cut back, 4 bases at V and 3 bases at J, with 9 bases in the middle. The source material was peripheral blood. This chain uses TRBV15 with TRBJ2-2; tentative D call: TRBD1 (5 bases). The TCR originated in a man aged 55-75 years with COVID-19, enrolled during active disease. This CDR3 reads CATSMGQYTGELFF. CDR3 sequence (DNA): TGTGCCACCAGCATGGGGCAGTACACCGGGGAGCTGTTTTTT.